Following are 17 T cell receptor beta chains from one sample sequenced in a study of shared clonotypes between healthy human individuals. Sequencing was performed with immunoSEQ multiplex PCR; in TCRdb, only in-frame clones are kept and a portion is missing. The sample records approximately 510,000 clones, 79% being singletons. The source material was PBMCs. These receptors were obtained from a woman in her thirties or forties in good health. Some clones in this sample may be carry-over from other donors' samples.

This clone was detected only a few times. This chain uses TRBV6-1 with TRBJ1-1, with TRBD1 identical over 12 bases. This CDR3 has 15 residues. V lost 3 bases to trimming and J lost 6 bases; unmatched junction nucleotides: 5. The germline V gene has CDR1 MNHNS and CDR2 SASEGT. In DNA form, the CDR3 reads TGTGCCAGCAGTGATATGGGACAGGGGGCGTCTGAAGCTTTCTTT. Translating it yields CASSDMGQGASEAFF.

V gene TRBV5-3 combines with J gene TRBJ2-7; maybe TRBD2 (5 bases). TRBV5-3 is placed among ORFs of uncertain function. V was trimmed by 0 bases and J by 7 bases, leaving 17 bases between them. The CDR3 length is 15 residues. The DNA of the CDR3 is TGTGCCAGAAGCTTGGAATTGGGAGTAGGTGGGGAGCAGTACTTC. The encoded protein is CARSLELGVGGEQYF.

The chain uses TRBV5-1 and TRBJ2-2, with 7 bases fitting TRBD2. Per germline, CDR1 SGHRS and CDR2 YFSETQ. V shed 4 bases and J 5 bases; nucleotides not matched to a gene: 5. This CDR3 spans 14 amino acids. The CDR3 protein is CASSPTSVTGELFF. The CDR3 nucleotides read TGCGCCAGCAGCCCCACTAGCGTTACCGGGGAGCTGTTTTTT.

The chain uses TRBV6-1 and TRBJ2-1; 7 bases are a match to TRBD2. The V segment lost 1 base and the J segment 12 bases; nucleotides outside the gene matches: 6. The CDR3 has 13 residues. CDR1 and CDR2 from the germline V gene are MNHNS and SASEGT. CDR3 amino acids: CASSEGRELGQFF. The CDR3 DNA is TGTGCCAGCAGTGAAGGGCGGGAGCTAGGGCAGTTCTTC.

This clone was counted a single time. This chain joins TRBV10-3 and TRBJ2-5; D may match TRBD1 or TRBD2 (5 bases each). The ends were cut back, 2 bases at V and 1 base at J, with 17 bases in the middle. Germline V gene data show CDR1 as ENHRY and CDR2 as SYGVKD. The CDR3 extends over 17 amino acids. The DNA for the CDR3 is TGTGCCATCAGTGAGCGGGGCAACCGGGGCTCCCAAGAGACCCAGTACTTC. It translates to CAISERGNRGSQETQYF.

The chain has TRBV29-1 and TRBJ2-3; 7 positions agree with TRBD2. Germline CDR1 and CDR2: SQVTM and ANQGSEA. J gave up 4 bases and V 5 bases, and 6 bases lay outside the gene matches. The CDR3 consists of 13 residues. CDR3 sequence: CSVLLAGADTQYF. DNA for the CDR3: TGCAGCGTTTTACTCGCGGGGGCAGATACGCAGTATTTT.

The chain combines TRBV11-2 with TRBJ2-7; 13 bases agree with TRBD2. CDR3 length: 15 residues. The V gene end was trimmed by 1 base and the J gene end by 5 bases; junction bases not matched to a gene: 2. Germline V gene sequence: CDR1 SGHAT, CDR2 FQNNGV. Written as DNA, the CDR3 is TGTGCCAGCAGCTTAGGGACTAGCGGGAGCCACGAGCAGTACTTC. Encoded protein: CASSLGTSGSHEQYF.

V gene TRBV5-1 combines with J gene TRBJ2-3; D might be TRBD2 (6 bases). The V gene lost 4 bases and the J gene lost 0 bases, with 12 bases spanning the gap. The V gene's germline CDR1 is SGHRS and CDR2 YFSETQ. The CDR3 is made up of 15 amino acids. This CDR3 is CASSRGTGSTDTQYF. CDR3 in DNA: TGCGCCAGCAGCCGGGGGACTGGTAGCACAGATACGCAGTATTTT.

The V and J genes are TRBV14 and TRBJ2-7; 7 bases are shared with TRBD2. Germline CDR1 SGHDN, CDR2 FVKESK. The CDR3 runs 15 residues. V dropped 4 bases and J dropped 3; count of bases not matched to a gene: 9. The CDR3 nucleotides are TGTGCCAGCAGCCTAGGTCGGCTAGCGGACTACGAGCAGTACTTC. Amino acids: CASSLGRLADYEQYF.

V usage is TRBV29-1 and J usage is TRBJ2-2; 12 positions match TRBD2. The germline V gene encodes CDR1 SQVTM and CDR2 ANQGSEA. The trim removed 4 bases at V and 5 bases at J, leaving 11 bases unmatched. The CDR3 length is 17 residues. The CDR3 reads CSVVPSGRATGTGELFF. The CDR3 nucleotides are TGCAGCGTTGTGCCTAGCGGGAGGGCCACGGGAACCGGGGAGCTGTTTTTT.

The chain employs TRBV6-5 and TRBJ1-4; D may be TRBD1 (5 bases). V gave up 0 bases and J gave up 3 bases, with 11 bases separating them. Germline V gene data show CDR1 as MNHEY and CDR2 as SVGAGI. The CDR3 is 16 amino acids. CDR3 residues: CASSYSGGSANEKLFF. The CDR3 DNA reads as TGTGCCAGCAGTTACTCGGGGGGTTCCGCTAATGAAAAACTGTTTTTT.

Turning to this clone: This same CDR3 is encoded by further DNA sequences in the sample. CDR3 loop: CASSSPTANTEAFF. The CDR3 DNA follows: TGTGCCAGCAGCTCCCCTACAGCGAACACTGAAGCTTTCTTT. The rearrangement joins TRBV5-4 to TRBJ1-1; D gene uncertain. From germline, CDR1 is SGHNT and CDR2 YYREEE (reference sequence). CDR3 size: 14 residues. Deletions cut 3 bases from V and 1 base from J, with 10 bases between.

The V gene is TRBV28, the J gene TRBJ2-1; no firm D call. This CDR3 is 13 amino acids long. Trimming removed 2 bases from V and 9 bases from J, with 11 bases in between. Germline V gene data show CDR1 as MDHEN and CDR2 as SYDVKM. The CDR3 region is CASSLGQYGEQFF. CDR3 nucleotide sequence: TGTGCCAGCAGTTTAGGGCAATATGGTGAGCAGTTCTTC.

The V and J genes are TRBV6-4 and TRBJ2-5; possible D gene TRBD2, 5 bases. This CDR3 has 13 residues. Germline CDR1 is MRHNA and CDR2 is SNTAGT. V was pared by 4 bases and J by 5 bases, with 11 bases between. CDR3 in DNA: TGTGCCAGCAGTGTGAGGGTGGGGGAGACCCAGTACTTC. It yields the protein CASSVRVGETQYF.

The chain recombines TRBV19 with TRBJ1-5, with D uncertain. This CDR3 region has 13 residues. Germline values: CDR1 LNHDA, CDR2 SQIVND (reference sequence). V shed 5 bases and J shed 3 bases, with 8 bases lying between them. The CDR3 sequence is CASSPGINQPQHF. The CDR3 bases are TGTGCCAGTAGTCCCGGAATCAATCAGCCCCAGCATTTT.

The gene calls are TRBV5-1 and TRBJ1-5, with D perhaps matching TRBD1 (5 bases). Trimming cost V 3 bases and J 0 bases, with 13 bases left between them. Germline V gene data show CDR1 as SGHRS and CDR2 as YFSETQ. There are 16 residues in the CDR3. CDR3: CASSWGGAHSNQPQHF. The DNA of the CDR3 is TGCGCCAGCAGCTGGGGGGGAGCACATAGCAATCAGCCCCAGCATTTT.

The chain couples TRBV19 to TRBJ2-7, with D perhaps matching TRBD2 (6 bases). Per germline, CDR1 LNHDA and CDR2 SQIVND (reference sequence). V was shortened by 5 bases and J by 6 bases, with 11 bases between the two germline ends. This CDR3 is built from 12 residues. CDR3 in DNA: TGTGCCAGTAGTCCAGGCGGGATCGAGCAGTACTTC. This encodes CASSPGGIEQYF. The complete variable domain, with remaining parts taken from reference TRBV19 and TRBJ2-7, reads DGGITQSPKYLFRKEGQNVTLSCEQNLNHDAMYWYRQDPGQGLRLIYYSQIVNDFQKGDIAEGYSVSREKKESFPLTVTSAQKNPTAFYLCASSPGGIEQYFGPGTRLTVT.